These T cell receptor beta chains were read from a single sample in a study of cytotoxic CD8 clonotypes in ibrutinib-treated CLL. Produced via immunoSEQ multiplex PCR; TCRdb's table is partial and in-frame only. The sample records 30,000 to 50,000 clones, approximately 71% being singletons. The source was PBMCs, collected at disease progression, from a patient treated with ibrutinib. Receptor source: a human donor with chronic lymphocytic leukemia. Each CDR3 is given with its conserved first and last residue. D genes are given only for firm matches. Rows may omit the clone size; those that give it use once, few, many or a size class.

V gene: TRBV5-1
J gene: TRBJ2-7
clone size: -
D gene: -
CDR3 protein: CASSFDRAYEQYF
CDR3 DNA: TGCGCCAGCAGCTTTGACCGAGCCTACGAGCAGTACTTC

V gene: TRBV7-3
J gene: TRBJ2-2
clone size: -
D gene: -
CDR3 protein: CASSLSRINTGELFF
CDR3 DNA: TGTGCCAGCAGCTTATCGCGTATTAACACCGGGGAGCTGTTTTTT

V gene: TRBV27
J gene: TRBJ2-7
clone size: -
D gene: -
CDR3 protein: CASRGNSYEQYF
CDR3 DNA: TGTGCCAGCAGGGGGAACTCCTACGAGCAGTACTTC

V gene: TRBV11-3
J gene: TRBJ2-3
clone size: -
D gene: -
CDR3 protein: CASSLNADTQYF
CDR3 DNA: TGTGCCAGCAGCTTAAATGCTGATACGCAGTATTTT

V gene: TRBV5-1
J gene: TRBJ2-5
clone size: -
D gene: TRBD2
CDR3 protein: CASSRGLQETQYF
CDR3 DNA: TGCGCCAGCAGCCGGGGACTACAAGAGACCCAGTACTTC

V gene: TRBV11-3
J gene: TRBJ2-7
clone size: -
D gene: -
CDR3 protein: CASSQHQQDEYAEQYF
CDR3 DNA: TGTGCCAGCAGCCAACACCAGCAGGATGAATATGCCGAGCAGTACTTC

V gene: TRBV6-1
J gene: TRBJ1-3
clone size: -
D gene: -
CDR3 protein: CASSEVRLKSSGNTIYF
CDR3 DNA: TGTGCCAGCAGTGAAGTTCGACTGAAGAGCTCTGGAAACACCATATATTTT

V gene: TRBV6-5
J gene: TRBJ1-3
clone size: -
D gene: TRBD1
CDR3 protein: CASSARGTAGNTIYF
CDR3 DNA: TGTGCCAGCAGCGCTAGGGGGACAGCTGGAAACACCATATATTTT

V gene: TRBV19
J gene: TRBJ2-7
clone size: few
D gene: -
CDR3 protein: CASSRARGTEQYF
CDR3 DNA: TGTGCCAGTAGTCGGGCCAGAGGGACCGAGCAGTACTTC

V gene: TRBV7-2
J gene: TRBJ2-7
clone size: medium-sized
D gene: TRBD1
CDR3 protein: CASSWDRGRSYEQYF
CDR3 DNA: TGTGCCAGCAGCTGGGACAGGGGGCGATCCTACGAGCAGTACTTC

V gene: TRBV6-1
J gene: TRBJ2-7
clone size: -
D gene: -
CDR3 protein: CASSDRGYEQYF
CDR3 DNA: TGTGCCAGCAGTGATAGAGGGTACGAGCAGTACTTC

V gene: TRBV30
J gene: TRBJ2-2
clone size: few
D gene: -
CDR3 protein: CAWMGRINTGELFF
CDR3 DNA: TGTGCCTGGATGGGCAGAATTAACACCGGGGAGCTGTTTTTT

V gene: TRBV7-2
J gene: TRBJ2-3
clone size: -
D gene: TRBD2
CDR3 protein: CASSSAGVPSTDTQYF
CDR3 DNA: TGTGCCAGCAGCTCAGCGGGAGTCCCTTCCACAGATACGCAGTATTTT

V gene: TRBV10-2
J gene: TRBJ1-1
clone size: -
D gene: -
CDR3 protein: CASQPGNTEAFF
CDR3 DNA: TGCGCCAGTCAGCCGGGGAACACTGAAGCTTTCTTT

V gene: TRBV27
J gene: TRBJ2-7
clone size: -
D gene: TRBD2
CDR3 protein: CASSTPTGTSGRGYYEQYF
CDR3 DNA: TGTGCCAGCAGTACCCCCACCGGGACTAGCGGGAGGGGCTACTACGAGCAGTACTTC

V gene: TRBV11-3
J gene: TRBJ2-3
clone size: -
D gene: -
CDR3 protein: CASSLGAGDTQYF
CDR3 DNA: TGTGCCAGCAGCTTAGGAGCCGGGGATACGCAGTATTTT

V gene: TRBV15
J gene: TRBJ1-5
clone size: -
D gene: -
CDR3 protein: CATSRANPAQPQHF
CDR3 DNA: TGTGCCACCAGCAGAGCCAACCCCGCGCAGCCCCAGCATTTT

V gene: TRBV6-1
J gene: TRBJ1-2
clone size: -
D gene: TRBD1
CDR3 protein: CASNPTGNNYGYTF
CDR3 DNA: TGTGCCAGCAACCCGACAGGGAACAACTATGGCTACACCTTC

V gene: TRBV27
J gene: TRBJ2-1
clone size: -
D gene: TRBD1
CDR3 protein: CASSLLGQIKNEQFF
CDR3 DNA: TGTGCCAGCAGTTTATTGGGACAGATAAAAAATGAGCAGTTCTTC

V gene: TRBV9
J gene: TRBJ2-7
clone size: -
D gene: TRBD2
CDR3 protein: CASSVAASGYTYEQYF
CDR3 DNA: TGTGCCAGCAGCGTAGCGGCTAGCGGGTATACCTACGAGCAGTACTTC

V gene: TRBV2
J gene: TRBJ2-1
clone size: -
D gene: -
CDR3 protein: CASSEAGRSYNEQFF
CDR3 DNA: TGTGCCAGCAGTGAGGCGGGGCGCTCCTACAATGAGCAGTTCTTC

V gene: TRBV20-1
J gene: TRBJ2-7
clone size: -
D gene: -
CDR3 protein: CSARENYEQYF
CDR3 DNA: TGCAGTGCTAGAGAAAACTACGAGCAGTACTTC

V gene: TRBV7-2
J gene: TRBJ1-3
clone size: -
D gene: -
CDR3 protein: CASSLAGGFGGGNTIYF
CDR3 DNA: TGTGCCAGCAGCTTAGCCGGGGGATTCGGAGGAGGAAACACCATATATTTT

V gene: TRBV10-3
J gene: TRBJ1-2
clone size: -
D gene: TRBD1
CDR3 protein: CAISDGTGGNYGYTF
CDR3 DNA: TGTGCCATCAGTGATGGGACAGGGGGGAACTATGGCTACACCTTC

V gene: TRBV10-3
J gene: TRBJ2-1
clone size: -
D gene: TRBD2
CDR3 protein: CATGRRELADNEQFF
CDR3 DNA: TGTGCCACAGGGCGCAGGGAACTAGCGGACAATGAGCAGTTCTTC

V gene: TRBV7-2
J gene: TRBJ2-3
clone size: few
D gene: TRBD2
CDR3 protein: CASSTRTRTSTDTQYF
CDR3 DNA: TGTGCCAGCAGCACAAGGACTAGAACTAGCACAGATACGCAGTATTTT

V gene: TRBV6-4
J gene: TRBJ2-3
clone size: -
D gene: TRBD2
CDR3 protein: CASSEWASGSTDTQYF
CDR3 DNA: TGTGCCAGCAGTGAATGGGCTAGCGGGAGTACAGATACGCAGTATTTT

V gene: TRBV11-3
J gene: TRBJ1-1
clone size: few
D gene: -
CDR3 protein: CASSLDVKGEAFF
CDR3 DNA: TGTGCCAGCAGCTTAGACGTAAAGGGAGAAGCTTTCTTT

V gene: TRBV5-1
J gene: TRBJ2-1
clone size: few
D gene: -
CDR3 protein: CASNPNALVNEQFF
CDR3 DNA: TGCGCCAGCAATCCTAATGCCTTGGTCAATGAGCAGTTCTTC

V gene: TRBV4-1
J gene: TRBJ2-3
clone size: -
D gene: -
CDR3 protein: CASSQEGTIDTQYF
CDR3 DNA: TGCGCCAGCAGCCAAGAGGGTACTATAGATACGCAGTATTTT

V gene: TRBV18
J gene: TRBJ1-5
clone size: few
D gene: -
CDR3 protein: CASSPSGGSGNQPQHF
CDR3 DNA: TGTGCCAGCTCACCCTCTGGGGGATCGGGCAATCAGCCCCAGCATTTT

V gene: TRBV5-4
J gene: TRBJ1-2
clone size: -
D gene: -
CDR3 protein: CASSLGGPSSGGYTF
CDR3 DNA: TGTGCCAGCAGCTTGGGAGGGCCTTCCTCAGGAGGCTACACCTTC

V gene: TRBV15
J gene: TRBJ1-1
clone size: few
D gene: -
CDR3 protein: CATGLAGDTEAFF
CDR3 DNA: TGTGCCACGGGGTTGGCCGGGGACACTGAAGCTTTCTTT

V gene: TRBV30
J gene: TRBJ2-7
clone size: few
D gene: TRBD2
CDR3 protein: CAWGPGLAGAEQYF
CDR3 DNA: TGTGCCTGGGGACCCGGACTAGCGGGTGCCGAGCAGTACTTC

V gene: TRBV5-1
J gene: TRBJ1-1
clone size: few
D gene: -
CDR3 protein: CASSPWGGTEAFF
CDR3 DNA: TGCGCCAGCAGCCCTTGGGGGGGCACTGAAGCTTTCTTT

V gene: TRBV6-1
J gene: TRBJ1-1
clone size: -
D gene: TRBD1
CDR3 protein: CASSEGQTRNTEAFF
CDR3 DNA: TGTGCCAGCAGTGAGGGACAGACCAGGAACACTGAAGCTTTCTTT

V gene: TRBV6-5
J gene: TRBJ2-5
clone size: -
D gene: -
CDR3 protein: CASRSSWGRQETQYF
CDR3 DNA: TGTGCCAGCAGGTCCTCATGGGGAAGACAAGAGACCCAGTACTTC

V gene: TRBV7-3
J gene: TRBJ1-5
clone size: few
D gene: TRBD1
CDR3 protein: CASSRGQGEPQHF
CDR3 DNA: TGTGCCAGCAGTCGGGGACAGGGGGAGCCCCAGCATTTT

V gene: TRBV7-3
J gene: TRBJ2-3
clone size: -
D gene: -
CDR3 protein: CASSFGTSDTQYF
CDR3 DNA: TGTGCCAGCAGCTTTGGGACTTCAGATACGCAGTATTTT

V gene: TRBV5-1
J gene: TRBJ2-3
clone size: -
D gene: -
CDR3 protein: CASSFLTDTQYF
CDR3 DNA: TGCGCCAGCAGCTTTCTCACAGATACGCAGTATTTT

V gene: TRBV7-8
J gene: TRBJ1-1
clone size: once
D gene: -
CDR3 protein: CASSLDSPAYTEAFF
CDR3 DNA: TGTGCCAGCAGCTTAGACAGCCCCGCGTACACTGAAGCTTTCTTT

V gene: TRBV6-6
J gene: TRBJ1-2
clone size: -
D gene: -
CDR3 protein: CASSYSDPAGGYTF
CDR3 DNA: TGTGCCAGCAGTTACTCGGACCCCGCGGGAGGCTACACCTTC

V gene: TRBV10-3
J gene: TRBJ1-1
clone size: -
D gene: TRBD1
CDR3 protein: CAITGTGGTEAFF
CDR3 DNA: TGTGCCATCACCGGGACAGGGGGAACTGAAGCTTTCTTT

V gene: TRBV5-6
J gene: TRBJ2-5
clone size: -
D gene: TRBD1
CDR3 protein: CASRWTGGEETQYF
CDR3 DNA: TGTGCCAGCAGATGGACAGGGGGGGAAGAGACCCAGTACTTC

V gene: TRBV25-1
J gene: TRBJ2-2
clone size: -
D gene: -
CDR3 protein: CASSDDPGLNTGELFF
CDR3 DNA: TGTGCCAGCAGTGATGACCCGGGACTGAACACCGGGGAGCTGTTTTTT

V gene: TRBV10-1
J gene: TRBJ2-3
clone size: -
D gene: TRBD2
CDR3 protein: CASSEAGLGTDTQYF
CDR3 DNA: TGCGCCAGCAGTGAAGCGGGGTTAGGAACAGATACGCAGTATTTT

V gene: TRBV28
J gene: TRBJ2-3
clone size: -
D gene: -
CDR3 protein: CASSLSTETFTSTDTQYF
CDR3 DNA: TGTGCCAGCAGTTTGAGCACAGAGACCTTCACTAGCACAGATACGCAGTATTTT

V gene: TRBV27
J gene: TRBJ2-7
clone size: -
D gene: TRBD1
CDR3 protein: CASNDRGVNEQYF
CDR3 DNA: TGTGCCAGCAACGACAGGGGAGTGAACGAGCAGTACTTC

V gene: TRBV18
J gene: TRBJ2-2
clone size: -
D gene: -
CDR3 protein: CASSPGRGNTGELFF
CDR3 DNA: TGTGCCAGCTCACCGGGACGGGGCAACACCGGGGAGCTGTTTTTT